This TCR beta chain was recorded in a study of regulatory and conventional T cells in RAG deficiency. This clone was observed a single time. This CDR3 comprises 15 residues. The germline CDR1 and CDR2 sequences are MNHNS and SASEGT. Trimming shortened V by 5 bases and J by 0 bases, and 10 bases separated the two germline ends. Profiled with immunoSEQ multiplex PCR; TCRdb holds only in-frame clones, not every one. This sample has under 30,000 clones, with 90% to 95% found just once. Regulatory T cells were sorted from blood as CD4+ CD25-high CD127-low cells. This same sample was also part of a study on regulatory T cells. As reported in that work: The PCR used 52 TRBV and 13 TRBJ primers.

The chain carries TRBV6-1 and TRBJ1-4; the D is unclear. This TCR came from a human donor in good health. The source material was Tregs sorted from blood. Written as DNA, the CDR3 is TGTGCCAGCAGTCGAACGACGGCAACTAATGAAAAACTGTTTTTT. Its protein product is CASSRTTATNEKLFF.